The 26 T cell receptor beta chains below were found in one sample sequenced in a study of cytomegalovirus exposure and HLA in healthy donors (TCRdb year 2017). The library was generated by the immunoSEQ multiplex PCR assay. For the multiplex PCR, a mixture combining 60 forward primers for TCR Vbeta segments and 13 reverse primers for TCR Jbeta segments was used. TCRdb carries this immuneACCESS record with in-frame sequences only. Its versions omit some clonotypes, under half of them owing to an unresolved V gene in the studies checked, with the rest unexplained. The sample table contains some 98,000 clones; only one count was recorded for roughly 9.4% of them. The leading ten clones occupy 4.5% to 6.5% of the sample. The sequencing sample was made of PBMCs. The receptors come from a man in his fifties in good health and CMV-seropositive.

V gene TRBV6-1 combines with J gene TRBJ2-7; D is possibly TRBD1 (5 bases). The CDR3 is made up of 14 amino acids. Germline V lookup: CDR1 MNHNS, CDR2 SASEGT. V gave up 1 base and J gave up 1 base, with 8 bases separating them. Here the CDR3 DNA reads TGTGCCAGCAGTGAAGGAACAGGATCCTACGAGCAGTACTTC. Encoded protein: CASSEGTGSYEQYF.

V gene TRBV6-6 combines with J gene TRBJ1-4; tentative D call: TRBD1 (5 bases). Looked up from germline, CDR1 is MNHNY and CDR2 is SVGAGI (reference sequence). V was pared by 8 bases and J by 6 bases, with 16 bases between. This CDR3 region has 14 residues. The CDR3 is CASRRGRRDEKLFF. CDR3 DNA sequence: TGTGCCAGCCGACGGGGACGGAGGGATGAAAAACTGTTTTTT.

This clone was seen a handful of times. The chain recombines TRBV7-9 with TRBJ2-3; no clear D gene. Germline values: CDR1 SEHNR, CDR2 FQNEAQ (reference sequence). This CDR3 is built from 14 residues. V was cut by 6 bases and J by 3 bases, with 13 bases left in between. In DNA, the CDR3 is TGTGCCAGCAGTCCCCCTGCGGATACAGATACGCAGTATTTT. Protein product: CASSPPADTDTQYF. The full variable domain, completed using reference TRBV7-9 and TRBJ2-3, is DTGVSQNPRHKITKRGQNVTFRCDPISEHNRLYWYRQTLGQGPEFLTYFQNEAQLEKSRLLSDRFSAERPKGSFSTLEIQRTEQGDSAMYLCASSPPADTDTQYFGPGTRLTVL.

This clone came up a few times. The chain recombines TRBV28 with TRBJ2-1; D gene uncertain. V was shortened by 6 bases and J by 6 bases, with 9 bases between the two germline ends. The V gene's germline CDR1 is MDHEN and CDR2 SYDVKM. The CDR3 runs to 12 residues. The DNA of the CDR3 is TGTGCCAGCAGCGGAGCCGCCAATGAGCAGTTCTTC. Protein sequence: CASSGAANEQFF. Looking up the rest from reference TRBV28 and TRBJ2-1 gives the full variable domain: DVKVTQSSRYLVKRTGEKVFLECVQDMDHENMFWYRQDPGLGLRLIYFSYDVKMKEKGDIPEGYSVSREKKERFSLILESASTNQTSMYLCASSGAANEQFFGPGTRLTVL.

V and J are TRBV11-1 and TRBJ2-5; 7 bases align to TRBD2. With V trimmed by 2 bases and J by 0 bases, 3 bases remained unmatched. The CDR3 runs to 15 residues. From germline, CDR1 is SGHAT and CDR2 FQDESV (reference sequence). In nucleotides, the CDR3 is TGTGCCAGCAGCTTAATAGCGGGCAACCAAGAGACCCAGTACTTC. It encodes CASSLIAGNQETQYF.

The chain joins TRBV30 to TRBJ2-1; 9 bases fit TRBD1. Germline CDR1 and CDR2: GTSNPN and SVGIG (reference sequence). V was pared by 5 bases and J by 1 base, with 6 bases of the junction left unmatched. This CDR3 comprises 15 residues. CDR3 sequence reads: CAWVKQGASYNEQFF. CDR3 nucleotides: TGTGCCTGGGTAAAACAGGGGGCTTCCTACAATGAGCAGTTCTTC.

The chain links TRBV10-3 to TRBJ1-5, with 9 nucleotides matching TRBD1. V gave up 5 bases and J gave up 0 bases; unmatched junction bases: 11. CDR1 and CDR2 (germline): ENHRY, SYGVKD. The CDR3 has 18 amino acids. Written as DNA, the CDR3 is TGTGCCATCAGTAATCCGGGACAGGGAGGTTATAGCAATCAGCCCCAGCATTTT. It translates to CAISNPGQGGYSNQPQHF.

This clone was counted a few times. This sequence joins TRBV6-1 and TRBJ2-1, with 13 bases identical to TRBD2. Germline V gene lookup returns CDR1 MNHNS and CDR2 SASEGT. The V gene end was trimmed by 7 bases and the J gene end by 6 bases; junction bases not matched to a gene: 6. The CDR3 extends over 15 amino acids. Here the CDR3 DNA reads TGTGCCAGCAACACCGGGACTAGCGGGATCAATGAGCAGTTCTTC. It specifies CASNTGTSGINEQFF.

This clone was counted only a few times. This sequence joins TRBV19 and TRBJ1-6; TRBD1 matches 10 bases. CDR3 length: 14 amino acids. From germline, CDR1 is LNHDA and CDR2 SQIVND (reference sequence). V gave up 6 bases and J gave up 8 bases; unmatched junction bases: 4. For the CDR3, the DNA is TGTGCCAGTAGCCCGGGACAGGGGTATTCACCCCTCCACTTT. Translation: CASSPGQGYSPLHF.

This clone was seen more than once but under ten times. The rearrangement joins TRBV5-1 to TRBJ2-7, with 7 positions matching TRBD1. Germline V gene lookup returns CDR1 SGHRS and CDR2 YFSETQ. V dropped 7 bases and J dropped 0; count of bases not matched to a gene: 7. The length of the CDR3 is 14 residues. This CDR3 is CASHTGVGSYEQYF. CDR3 sequence (DNA): TGCGCCAGCCACACAGGGGTGGGCTCCTACGAGCAGTACTTC. The complete variable domain, with remaining parts taken from reference TRBV5-1 and TRBJ2-7, reads KAGVTQTPRYLIKTRGQQVTLSCSPISGHRSVSWYQQTPGQGLQFLFEYFSETQRNKGNFPGRFSGRQFSNSRSEMNVSTLELGDSALYLCASHTGVGSYEQYFGPGTRLTVT.

On this clone: One junction end does not reproduce the germline sequence, and a read error may be involved. V usage is TRBV27 and J usage is TRBJ2-7; D ambiguous. Per germline, CDR1 MNHEY and CDR2 SMNVEV (reference sequence). The CDR3 is 13 residues long. CDR3: CASSLNKASASHF. The CDR3, as DNA: TGTGCCAGCAGTTTAAATAAGGCGTCGGCTAGTCACTTC.

This clone was seen more than once but under ten times. The genes are TRBV5-8 and TRBJ2-5; D may be TRBD1 (7 bases). V was clipped by 0 bases and J by 4 bases, with 10 bases between them. Germline CDR1 reads SGHTS; CDR2 reads YDEGEE. The CDR3 contains 14 residues. CDR3 sequence (DNA): TGTGCCAGCAGCTTGGGGCAGGGGGGAGAGACCCAGTACTTC. Amino acid sequence: CASSLGQGGETQYF.

The table lists this clone with a few counts. This chain joins TRBV9 and TRBJ1-6; D ambiguous. The CDR3 is 14 residues long. The V and J ends lost 5 bases and 6 bases respectively, with 12 bases between them. The germline gives CDR1 SGDLS, CDR2 YYNGEE. CDR3 protein: CASRRTAGNSPLHF. The CDR3 region has the DNA TGTGCCAGCAGGAGGACTGCTGGTAATTCACCCCTCCACTTT.

This chain uses TRBV28 with TRBJ2-6; 7 nucleotides agree with TRBD1. The germline gives CDR1 MDHEN, CDR2 SYDVKM. CDR3 length: 15 amino acids. V lost 7 bases and J lost 2; bases outside the gene matches: 5. The CDR3 region is CASNADRAGANVLTF. The CDR3 DNA sequence: TGTGCCAGCAATGCCGACAGGGCTGGGGCCAACGTCCTGACTTTC.

CDR3 sequence: CASNQGGSMYEQYF. The CDR3 DNA reads TGTGCCAGCAACCAGGGAGGGAGTATGTACGAGCAGTACTTC. J is TRBJ2-7 and V is TRBV5-6; 7 bases are a match to TRBD2. Trimming cost V 6 bases and J 4 bases; bases outside gene matches: 10. The CDR3 is 14 residues long. CDR1 and CDR2 (germline): SGHDT, YYEEEE.

This clone appeared a few times. The chain couples TRBV5-4 to TRBJ2-7, with D tentatively TRBD2 (6 bases). The V end was cut by 4 bases, the J end by 2 bases, with 16 bases between. Germline CDR1 SGHNT, CDR2 YYREEE (reference sequence). CDR3 size: 15 residues. CDR3 amino acids: CASSRWDFNAYEQYF. The CDR3 coding sequence is TGTGCCAGCAGCCGCTGGGACTTCAACGCCTACGAGCAGTACTTC.

The table lists this clone with a few counts. The V call is TRBV28, the J call TRBJ1-5; TRBD1 matches 7 bases. Germline CDR1 is MDHEN and CDR2 is SYDVKM. CDR3 length: 14 residues. V shed 5 bases and J 3 bases; nucleotides not matched to a gene: 4. The CDR3 sequence: CASSPGQFNQPQHF. DNA of the CDR3: TGTGCCAGCAGTCCGGGACAGTTCAATCAGCCCCAGCATTTT.

The table lists this clone with a few counts. The rearrangement joins TRBV19 to TRBJ2-7; 12 nucleotides align to TRBD2. Germline assignment: CDR1 LNHDA and CDR2 SQIVND (reference sequence). This CDR3 is 17 amino acids long. V lost 3 bases to trimming and J lost 2 bases; unmatched junction nucleotides: 8. This chain's CDR3 is CASSILPLAGGPYEQYF. The CDR3 nucleotides read TGTGCCAGTAGTATTCTTCCACTAGCGGGAGGTCCCTACGAGCAGTACTTC.

In DNA, the CDR3 is TGTGCCAGCAGTTACGAGGGTCCTATGACTGAAGCTTTCTTT. This gives the protein CASSYEGPMTEAFF. The chain joins TRBV6-5 to TRBJ1-1, with D uncertain. The V gene lost 2 bases and the J gene lost 5 bases, with 12 bases spanning the gap. Germline V gene data show CDR1 as MNHEY and CDR2 as SVGAGI. This CDR3 region has 14 residues.

The chain uses TRBV7-9 and TRBJ2-3; 12 bases agree with TRBD1. Per the germline V gene, CDR1 is SEHNR and CDR2 is FQNEAQ (reference sequence). The length of the CDR3 is 15 residues. J lost 6 bases, V lost 5 bases, and 6 bases had no gene match. The CDR3: CASSGTGGKVDTQYF. CDR3 in DNA: TGTGCCAGCAGCGGGACAGGGGGCAAGGTGGATACGCAGTATTTT.

CDR3 nucleotide sequence: TGTGCCAGCAGGGGCCCACAAAGGAACACTGAAGCTTTCTTT. Amino acids: CASRGPQRNTEAFF. The rearrangement joins TRBV28 to TRBJ1-1, with D unresolved. The germline V gene has CDR1 MDHEN and CDR2 SYDVKM. Between the trimmed V and J ends, which lost 6 bases and 1 base, there was a span of 12 bases. The CDR3 covers 14 residues.

The rearrangement joins TRBV5-1 to TRBJ1-3; 8 bases are a match to TRBD1. The CDR3 sequence is 15 residues long. With 0 bases clipped from V and 4 bases from J, the junction kept 3 bases outside the gene matches. CDR1 is SGHRS and CDR2 is YFSETQ in the germline V gene. CDR3 region: CASSLGQGNGNTIYF. CDR3 DNA sequence: TGCGCCAGCAGCTTGGGACAGGGGAACGGAAACACCATATATTTT.

This clone was counted only a few times. The chain recombines TRBV10-1 with TRBJ2-3, with D unclear. Trimming shortened V by 0 bases and J by 1 base, and 5 bases separated the two germline ends. Germline V CDR1 and CDR2: WNHNN, SYGVQD (reference sequence). This CDR3 contains 14 residues. In DNA form, the CDR3 reads TGCGCCAGCAGTGAGTCGGCAGGCACAGATACGCAGTATTTT. Translation: CASSESAGTDTQYF.

This chain connects TRBV11-3 to TRBJ2-2; 9 bases agree with TRBD2. The V and J ends lost 5 bases and 3 bases, in that order; junction bases with no gene match: 7. From germline, CDR1 is SGHNT and CDR2 YENEEA. The CDR3 covers 16 residues. The CDR3 sequence: CASSQTSGPDTGELFF. The CDR3 DNA reads as TGTGCCAGCAGCCAAACTAGCGGGCCTGACACCGGGGAGCTGTTTTTT.

This clone was detected a few times. The chain carries TRBV5-1 and TRBJ2-3, with 9 bases lining up with TRBD1. The V gene end was trimmed by 4 bases and the J gene end by 4 bases; junction bases not matched to a gene: 13. From germline, CDR1 is SGHRS and CDR2 YFSETQ. The CDR3 is 17 residues long. The CDR3 spells CASSPGGGQGVADTQYF. The CDR3 DNA follows: TGCGCCAGCAGCCCCGGAGGGGGACAGGGTGTCGCAGATACGCAGTATTTT.

This sequence joins TRBV27 and TRBJ1-4; no definite D call. The V gene's germline CDR1 is MNHEY and CDR2 SMNVEV (reference sequence). V shed 6 bases and J shed 6 bases, with 14 bases lying between them. The CDR3 consists of 14 residues. The CDR3 is CASSSDNSHEKLFF. The CDR3 DNA reads TGTGCCAGCAGCAGTGACAACTCCCATGAAAAACTGTTTTTT.